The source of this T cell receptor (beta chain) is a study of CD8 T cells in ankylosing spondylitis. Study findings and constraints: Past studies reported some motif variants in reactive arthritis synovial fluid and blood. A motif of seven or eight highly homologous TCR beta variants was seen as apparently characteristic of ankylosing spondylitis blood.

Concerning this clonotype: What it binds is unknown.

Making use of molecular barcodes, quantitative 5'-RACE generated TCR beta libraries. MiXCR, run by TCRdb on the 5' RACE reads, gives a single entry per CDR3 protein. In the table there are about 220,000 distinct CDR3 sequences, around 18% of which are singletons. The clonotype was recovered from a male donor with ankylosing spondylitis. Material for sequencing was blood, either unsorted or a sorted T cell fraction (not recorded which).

The CDR3 loop is CASSLGPPGAYEQYF. DNA for the CDR3: TGTGCCAGCAGCTTGGGGCCCCCAGGGGCCTACGAGCAGTACTTC. The chain uses TRBV7-7 and TRBJ2-7; the D gene is possibly TRBD1 (6 bases). Germline CDR1 reads SSHAT; CDR2 reads FNYEAQ (reference sequence). The CDR3 extends over 15 amino acids. V lost 3 bases and J lost 2, with 14 bases in between.